This entry lists 10 T cell receptor beta chains sequenced from one sample in a study of somatic mutations in cytotoxic T cells in rheumatoid arthritis. This table comes from immunoSEQ multiplex PCR, and its TCRdb copy is limited to in-frame clones, with some not included. The sample carries some 16,000 clones, around 77% recorded once. Sequencing was done on a sample of CD8+ T cells sorted from blood. Source of these receptors: an adult with rheumatoid arthritis.

V gene TRBV7-6 combines with J gene TRBJ1-6; D is undetermined. The V end lost 1 base, the J end lost 0 bases, and 7 bases lay between the germline ends. The CDR3 sequence is 16 residues long. Germline V gene data show CDR1 as SGHVS and CDR2 as FNYEAQ. The CDR3 DNA reads as TGTGCCAGCAGCTTAGGTCCGAGCTCCTATAATTCACCCCTCCACTTT. Translation gives CASSLGPSSYNSPLHF.

This clone has just one count. The chain is built from TRBV4-1 and TRBJ1-1; TRBD1 agrees at 10 bases. CDR3 size: 14 residues. The V gene's germline CDR1 is MGHRA and CDR2 YSYEKL. Unmatched junction bases numbered 8, after V lost 2 bases and J lost 11 bases. CDR3 region: CASSQPTGGVDAFF. CDR3 in DNA: TGCGCCAGCAGCCAACCGACAGGGGGCGTTGATGCTTTCTTT.

This chain connects TRBV2 to TRBJ2-1; TRBD2 is a possible D gene (5 bases). Germline V gives CDR1 SNHLY, CDR2 FYNNEI. The CDR3 runs 17 residues. V was cut by 3 bases and J by 1 base, with 16 bases left in between. The CDR3 sequence is CASSDDLWSGSYNEQFF. The CDR3 coding sequence is TGTGCCAGCAGTGATGACCTATGGTCGGGGTCCTACAATGAGCAGTTCTTC.

The J gene is TRBJ2-7, the V gene TRBV14, with D maybe TRBD2 (5 bases). V lost 2 bases to trimming and J lost 7 bases, with 21 bases between them. The CDR3 runs to 16 residues. The germline V gene has CDR1 SGHDN and CDR2 FVKESK. DNA for the CDR3: TGTGCCAGCAGCCAAAGCCCGCTGAACCGGGGTTCGGAGCAGTACTTC. Protein product: CASSQSPLNRGSEQYF.

The genes are TRBV12-5 and TRBJ1-1; D is undetermined. Trimming stripped 0 bases from V and 8 bases from J, with 10 bases between. The CDR3 loop spans 13 amino acids. The V gene's germline CDR1 is LGHNT and CDR2 FRNRAP. The CDR3: CASGLVLGGEAFF. The CDR3 nucleotides read TGTGCTAGTGGTTTGGTTTTAGGCGGGGAAGCTTTCTTT.

The chain employs TRBV30 and TRBJ1-2; unclear D gene. The length of the CDR3 is 12 residues. From germline, CDR1 is GTSNPN and CDR2 SVGIG (reference sequence). With 0 bases removed from V and 7 bases from J, the gap between germline ends came to 9 bases. The CDR3 region is CAWSVRAGGYTF. The CDR3 coding sequence is TGTGCCTGGAGTGTACGGGCGGGTGGCTACACCTTC.

This clone was counted only a few times. This chain uses TRBV10-1 with TRBJ1-1; 9 bases align to TRBD1. CDR1 and CDR2 (germline): WNHNN, SYGVQD (reference sequence). V shed 3 bases, J shed 2 bases, and the junction held 4 bases outside the gene matches. The CDR3 has 15 residues. The CDR3: CASSDGTGSNTEAFF. The CDR3 DNA reads TGCGCCAGCAGTGACGGGACAGGGAGCAACACTGAAGCTTTCTTT.

The J gene is TRBJ2-5, the V gene TRBV6-6, with D unclear. There are 14 residues in the CDR3. V was cut by 0 bases and J by 2 bases, with 7 bases left in between. In germline, CDR1 is MNHNY, CDR2 SVGAGI (reference sequence). The CDR3 DNA reads as TGTGCCAGCAGTTACTCGGGCCAACAAGAGACCCAGTACTTC. It codes for CASSYSGQQETQYF.

The chain uses TRBV11-1 and TRBJ1-1, with a possible D match to TRBD1 (6 bases). The V gene lost 1 base and the J gene lost 1 base, with 7 bases spanning the gap. The V gene's germline CDR1 is SGHAT and CDR2 FQDESV (reference sequence). The CDR3 is 14 amino acids. CDR3 protein: CASSLGGQNTEAFF. The CDR3 region has the DNA TGTGCCAGCAGCTTAGGGGGACAGAACACTGAAGCTTTCTTT.

The chain employs TRBV28 and TRBJ2-2, with a tentative D call TRBD2 (5 bases). The V and J ends lost 3 bases and 7 bases respectively, with 9 bases between them. Germline V gene data show CDR1 as MDHEN and CDR2 as SYDVKM. This CDR3 has 13 amino acids. The DNA of the CDR3 is TGTGCCAGCAGTTTCGGGGAAATCGGGGAGCTGTTTTTT. Translation gives CASSFGEIGELFF.